The 32 T cell receptor beta chains below were found in one sample sequenced in a study of T cell repertoires in cytomegalovirus infection. These TCRs' antigens remain unknown. TCRdb re-called the reads through MiXCR, storing one row per CDR3 protein. Among 640,000 or so distinct CDR3 sequences listed, 33% were seen once. The input for sequencing was cultured PBMCs, taken from culture after CMV antigen stimulation. The receptors here all came from a human donor in good health (CMV status not recorded). Some clones in this sample may be carry-over from other donors' samples.

V and J are TRBV12-3 or TRBV12-4 and TRBJ1-5, with D possibly being TRBD1 (5 bases). V gave up 3 bases and J gave up 8 bases, with 11 bases separating them. This CDR3 has 13 amino acids. CDR3 bases: TGTGCCAGCAGTTTGGTCCAGGGCAAGCCCCAGCATTTT. Its translation is CASSLVQGKPQHF.

The chain couples TRBV5-1 to TRBJ2-6; 12 bases are a match to TRBD2. The CDR3 is made up of 22 amino acids. Germline loops: CDR1 SGHRS, CDR2 YFSETQ. The junction had 13 bases not matched to a gene; V was cut back by 0 bases and J by 0 bases. Here the CDR3 DNA reads TGCGCCAGCAGCTTGGGTCGGCTAGCGGGAGGGCACCGAAGCTCTGGGGCCAACGTCCTGACTTTC. Translation: CASSLGRLAGGHRSSGANVLTF.

This clonotype was found a few times. V gene TRBV6-2 or TRBV6-3 combines with J gene TRBJ2-7, with 7 bases that match TRBD2. This CDR3 comprises 15 residues. V gave up 6 bases and J gave up 3 bases; unmatched junction bases: 11. CDR1 MNHEY and CDR2 SVGEGT come from the germline V gene. The CDR3 DNA sequence: TGTGCCAGCAGACTGTCCGGGAGCGGGATCTACGAGCAGTACTTC. Amino acids: CASRLSGSGIYEQYF.

This clonotype was found a few times. The chain has TRBV7-2 and TRBJ2-7, with D uncertain. In germline, CDR1 is SGHTA, CDR2 FQGNSA. The CDR3 runs 13 residues. Trimming shortened V by 6 bases and J by 2 bases, and 11 bases separated the two germline ends. The CDR3 here is CASSSRIPYEQYF. In DNA form, the CDR3 reads TGTGCCAGCAGTTCTAGGATCCCCTACGAGCAGTACTTC.

This clonotype has just a few counts. Compared with germline, one end of the junction differs, possibly owing to a read error. The chain recombines TRBV12-3 or TRBV12-4 with TRBJ1-6; TRBD1 matches 8 bases. The CDR3 has 14 residues. The CDR3 nucleotides read TGTGCCAGCAGTGTAGCGGACAGGGTCTCACCCCTCCACTTT. It encodes CASSVADRVSPLHF.

The chain couples TRBV4-3 to TRBJ1-5; tentatively, D is TRBD1 (5 bases). This CDR3 has 14 residues. The germline V and J ends were trimmed by 4 bases and 10 bases, with 17 bases remaining between them. From germline, CDR1 is LGHNA and CDR2 YSLEER. The CDR3 nucleotides are TGCGCCAGCAGCCCCCAAAGGGGATTTTTCCCCCAGCATTTT. Its protein product is CASSPQRGFFPQHF.

This clonotype was picked up a small number of times. The chain uses TRBV5-5 and TRBJ1-1; no clear D gene. The CDR3 is 16 residues long. Germline V lookup: CDR1 SGHKS, CDR2 YYEKEE (reference sequence). Trimming left V 0 bases short and J 3 bases short, with 15 bases between. The DNA of the CDR3 is TGTGCCAGCAGCTTGGAACACTTTCGTTTGGACACTGAAGCTTTCTTT. It codes for CASSLEHFRLDTEAFF.

This clonotype showed up just a few times. The J gene is TRBJ2-1, the V gene TRBV11-2, with 9 nucleotides matching TRBD2. This CDR3 has 14 residues. Per germline, CDR1 SGHAT and CDR2 FQNNGV. J gave up 7 bases and V 5 bases, and 6 bases lay outside the gene matches. As DNA, the CDR3 is TGTGCCAGCAGCGGGACTAGCTTGTTTAATGAGCAGTTCTTC. It is translated as CASSGTSLFNEQFF.

This chain joins TRBV19 and TRBJ2-5; a possible D gene is TRBD2 (6 bases). The germline V gene encodes CDR1 LNHDA and CDR2 SQIVND (reference sequence). V lost 6 bases and J 4 bases, leaving 15 bases between the germline ends. The CDR3 is 14 amino acids. CDR3 in DNA: TGTGCCAGTAGCCCCCGGCGGGGCAGAGAGACCCAGTACTTC. This sequence encodes CASSPRRGRETQYF. The full variable domain, its missing parts supplied by reference TRBV19 and TRBJ2-5, is DGGITQSPKYLFRKEGQNVTLSCEQNLNHDAMYWYRQDPGQGLRLIYYSQIVNDFQKGDIAEGYSVSREKKESFPLTVTSAQKNPTAFYLCASSPRRGRETQYFGPGTRLLVL.

At least ten counts were recorded for this clonotype. J is TRBJ1-3 and V is TRBV7-2; TRBD1 might be the D (5 bases). Germline CDR1 SGHTA, CDR2 FQGNSA. V was shortened by 5 bases and J by 5 bases, with 19 bases between the two germline ends. The CDR3 is made up of 16 amino acids. The CDR3 loop reads CASSPWAGGARNTIYF. CDR3 nucleotide sequence: TGTGCCAGCAGCCCATGGGCCGGAGGGGCTCGAAACACCATATATTTT.

The genes are TRBV28 and TRBJ2-1; D not certain. Trimming removed 8 bases from V and 0 bases from J, with 11 bases in between. Germline CDR1 MDHEN, CDR2 SYDVKM. The CDR3 runs to 14 residues. The CDR3: CASRTLSSYNEQFF. DNA for the CDR3: TGTGCCAGCCGGACCTTGAGCTCCTACAATGAGCAGTTCTTC.

The chain has TRBV5-6 and TRBJ2-1, with TRBD2 matching 7 bases. V was pared by 0 bases and J by 9 bases, with 6 bases of the junction left unmatched. CDR1 is SGHDT, CDR2 YYEEEE, per germline. This CDR3 spans 14 amino acids. CDR3 nucleotides: TGTGCCAGCAGCTTGGGGGGGGGGACCGCTGAGCAGTTCTTC. Its protein is CASSLGGGTAEQFF.

In its sample, this clonotype was seen a few times. V usage is TRBV12-3 or TRBV12-4 and J usage is TRBJ2-1; a weak D match, TRBD1 (6 bases). CDR3 length equals 16 residues. The V gene lost 5 bases and the J gene lost 8 bases, with 22 bases spanning the gap. The CDR3 bases are TGTGCCAGCAGTCCCAATTACCTAGGACAGACATATGAGCAGTTCTTC. Encoded protein: CASSPNYLGQTYEQFF.

The chain combines TRBV20-1 with TRBJ2-7; 9 bases agree with TRBD2. Per the germline V gene, CDR1 is DFQATT and CDR2 is SNEGSKA (reference sequence). Trimming cost V 6 bases and J 0 bases; bases outside gene matches: 3. The CDR3 contains 13 residues. This chain's CDR3 is CSAERGDSYEQYF. Written as DNA, the CDR3 is TGCAGTGCAGAGCGGGGGGACTCCTACGAGCAGTACTTC.

This clonotype came up a few times. V usage is TRBV7-6 and J usage is TRBJ2-5; no clear D gene. The CDR3 runs 14 residues. The V gene lost 1 base and the J gene lost 5 bases, with 11 bases spanning the gap. Germline CDR1 is SGHVS and CDR2 is FNYEAQ. The CDR3 DNA sequence: TGTGCCAGCAGCTTAGGCGGCCGGCCGGAGACCCAGTACTTC. Translation gives CASSLGGRPETQYF.

The rearrangement links TRBV5-5 to TRBJ1-5, with D perhaps TRBD1 (6 bases). Trimming removed 1 base at V and 2 bases at J, with 13 bases between. CDR3 length: 16 residues. The V gene's germline CDR1 is SGHKS and CDR2 YYEKEE (reference sequence). The CDR3 reads CASSLWGGGGNQPQHF. The CDR3 coding sequence is TGTGCCAGCAGCTTGTGGGGGGGCGGGGGCAATCAGCCCCAGCATTTT. Supplemented by reference TRBV5-5 and TRBJ1-5, the full variable domain reads DAGVTQSPTHLIKTRGQQVTLRCSPISGHKSVSWYQQVLGQGPQFIFQYYEKEERGRGNFPDRFSARQFPNYSSELNVNALLLGDSALYLCASSLWGGGGNQPQHFGDGTRLSIL.

This clonotype was seen more than once but under ten times. This sequence joins TRBV7-8 and TRBJ2-5; D gene unclear. The CDR3 runs 13 residues. Per the germline V gene, CDR1 is SGHVS and CDR2 is FQNEAQ. V lost 5 bases and J 5 bases, leaving 12 bases between the germline ends. The CDR3 here is CASSEDGRETQYF. CDR3 bases: TGTGCCAGCAGCGAAGACGGACGGGAGACCCAGTACTTC.

This rearrangement joins TRBV5-8 to TRBJ1-1; D gene unclear. CDR3 size: 11 residues. Trimming pared 5 bases from V and 12 bases from J, leaving 14 bases between. Germline CDR1 reads SGHTS; CDR2 reads YDEGEE. CDR3 coding DNA: TGTGCCAGCAGTCCGGGTTCCCTTACTTTCTTT. It codes for CASSPGSLTFF.

This chain links TRBV6-5 with TRBJ2-7; TRBD2 aligns across 8 bases. V shed 4 bases, J shed 6 bases, and the junction held 11 bases outside the gene matches. This CDR3 contains 15 residues. Looked up from germline, CDR1 is MNHEY and CDR2 is SVGAGI. CDR3 protein: CASSSRYGGALEQYF. Here the CDR3 DNA reads TGTGCCAGCAGTTCCCGCTACGGGGGGGCCCTCGAGCAGTACTTC.

This clonotype appeared a few times. V gene TRBV28 combines with J gene TRBJ1-1, with D possibly matching TRBD1 (5 bases). Germline V CDR1 and CDR2: MDHEN, SYDVKM. V was trimmed by 0 bases and J by 8 bases, leaving 10 bases between them. The CDR3 totals 13 residues. The CDR3: CASSLWGTREAFF. CDR3 DNA sequence: TGTGCCAGCAGTTTATGGGGGACCCGCGAAGCTTTCTTT. Full variable domain (rest looked up from reference TRBV28 and TRBJ1-1): DVKVTQSSRYLVKRTGEKVFLECVQDMDHENMFWYRQDPGLGLRLIYFSYDVKMKEKGDIPEGYSVSREKKERFSLILESASTNQTSMYLCASSLWGTREAFFGQGTRLTVV.

The V and J genes are TRBV6-2 or TRBV6-3 and TRBJ2-1; no definite D call. Trimming stripped 5 bases from V and 5 bases from J, with 10 bases between. Germline CDR1 and CDR2: MNHEY and SVGEGT. CDR3 length: 13 residues. CDR3 in DNA: TGTGCCAGCAGTGTGGAGAAGCACAATGAGCAGTTCTTC. Its translation is CASSVEKHNEQFF.

This chain links TRBV7-2 with TRBJ2-2; no firm D call. The CDR3 loop spans 14 amino acids. With 5 bases removed from V and 6 bases from J, the gap between germline ends came to 13 bases. Germline loops: CDR1 SGHTA, CDR2 FQGNSA. The chain's CDR3 is CASSPTGGAGELFF. The CDR3 DNA reads as TGTGCCAGCAGCCCTACGGGTGGGGCCGGGGAGCTGTTTTTT.

This clonotype was detected a few times. The CDR3 nucleotides are TGTGCCATCAGTGAACTAGCGAATAGAGGCGGAGAGACCCAGTACTTC. Its protein product is CAISELANRGGETQYF. The rearrangement joins TRBV10-3 to TRBJ2-5; 7 nucleotides line up with TRBD2. The CDR3 contains 16 residues. Unmatched junction bases numbered 11, after V lost 3 bases and J lost 4 bases. CDR1 is ENHRY and CDR2 is SYGVKD in the germline V gene.

The sample holds a few counts of this clonotype. The CDR3 sequence is CASSRKTAGAADTQYF. DNA of the CDR3: TGTGCCAGCAGCCGGAAAACGGCGGGGGCAGCAGATACGCAGTATTTT. The J gene is TRBJ2-3, the V gene TRBV5-4, with a possible D match to TRBD2 (7 bases). V was shortened by 4 bases and J by 4 bases, with 19 bases between the two germline ends. The CDR3 loop spans 16 amino acids. The germline V gene encodes CDR1 SGHNT and CDR2 YYREEE (reference sequence).

The chain couples TRBV7-2 to TRBJ2-3; no reliable D call. The V gene lost 1 base and the J gene lost 7 bases, with 9 bases spanning the gap. The CDR3 covers 13 residues. Per the germline V gene, CDR1 is SGHTA and CDR2 is FQGNSA. CDR3 region: CASSLETSNTQYF. DNA for the CDR3: TGTGCCAGCAGCTTAGAGACCTCCAATACGCAGTATTTT.

This clonotype was seen only a few times. J is TRBJ2-3 and V is TRBV7-9; 13 bases map to TRBD2. The V gene end was trimmed by 4 bases and the J gene end by 6 bases; junction bases not matched to a gene: 7. Germline V gene data show CDR1 as SEHNR and CDR2 as FQNEAQ (reference sequence). This CDR3 region has 16 residues. The CDR3 sequence is CASSSLAGGPGDTQYF. In DNA, the CDR3 is TGTGCCAGCAGCTCACTAGCGGGGGGGCCGGGGGATACGCAGTATTTT.

This clonotype was seen only a few times. The V call is TRBV5-4, the J call TRBJ2-3, with 7 bases fitting TRBD2. Germline V CDR1 and CDR2: SGHNT, YYREEE (reference sequence). After removal of 3 bases from V and 0 bases from J, the junction contained 4 bases not matched to a gene. CDR3 length: 15 residues. The CDR3 DNA follows: TGTGCCAGCAGCTATGGCGGGGGTAGCACAGATACGCAGTATTTT. It is translated as CASSYGGGSTDTQYF.

This chain links TRBV3-1 with TRBJ2-1; D ambiguous. Trimming pared 4 bases from V and 0 bases from J, leaving 10 bases between. In germline, CDR1 is LGHDT, CDR2 YNNKEL (reference sequence). The CDR3 has 15 amino acids. CDR3 residues: CASSRKPLSYNEQFF. CDR3 sequence (DNA): TGTGCCAGCAGCCGGAAACCACTCTCCTACAATGAGCAGTTCTTC.

V is TRBV29-1 and J is TRBJ2-3; D is uncertain. This CDR3 region has 12 residues. Germline lookup yields CDR1 SQVTM and CDR2 ANQGSEA. V lost 3 bases, J lost 0 bases, and 4 bases lay in between. CDR3 in DNA: TGCAGCGTTGAGCCCAGCACAGATACGCAGTATTTT. It codes for CSVEPSTDTQYF.

In its sample, this clonotype was seen a few times. This chain links TRBV7-6 with TRBJ1-1; a weak D match, TRBD1 (5 bases). Germline V CDR1 and CDR2: SGHVS, FNYEAQ. CDR3 length: 16 residues. The V end lost 5 bases, the J end lost 1 base, and 17 bases lay between the germline ends. The CDR3 coding sequence is TGTGCCAGCAGCCCCGGGACCTGGGGAGGGAACACTGAAGCTTTCTTT. As protein: CASSPGTWGGNTEAFF. Looking up the rest from reference TRBV7-6 and TRBJ1-1 gives the full variable domain: GAGVSQSPRYKVTKRGQDVALRCDPISGHVSLYWYRQALGQGPEFLTYFNYEAQQDKSGLPNDRFSAERPEGSISTLTIQRTEQRDSAMYRCASSPGTWGGNTEAFFGQGTRLTVV.

This clonotype came up a few times. The chain is built from TRBV19 and TRBJ1-5; TRBD1 might be the D (6 bases). Germline CDR1 is LNHDA and CDR2 is SQIVND (reference sequence). This CDR3 contains 14 residues. Trimming shortened V by 3 bases and J by 7 bases, and 13 bases separated the two germline ends. CDR3 sequence (DNA): TGTGCCAGTAGTATCCGGGGGCCCCGGCAGCCCCAGCATTTT. Translation: CASSIRGPRQPQHF. Drawing the rest from reference TRBV19 and TRBJ1-5, the complete variable domain is DGGITQSPKYLFRKEGQNVTLSCEQNLNHDAMYWYRQDPGQGLRLIYYSQIVNDFQKGDIAEGYSVSREKKESFPLTVTSAQKNPTAFYLCASSIRGPRQPQHFGDGTRLSIL.

This clonotype was seen a handful of times. J is TRBJ1-5 and V is TRBV2, with D perhaps TRBD1 (6 bases). The germline gives CDR1 SNHLY, CDR2 FYNNEI. V was pared by 6 bases and J by 7 bases, with 16 bases between. There are 14 residues in the CDR3. The CDR3 DNA is TGTGCCAGCAGAGGGGGGGGGGGTGCGCAGCCCCAGCATTTT. This translates into CASRGGGGAQPQHF.